The 4 T cell receptor beta chains given below trace back to one sample, sequenced in a study of PD-1 blockade in mismatch repair-deficient tumors. Profiling relied on immunoSEQ multiplex PCR, and the TCRdb table lists in-frame clones only, not all of them. The table shows approximately 38,000 clones, with about 85% occurring only once. This specimen consisted of peripheral blood, obtained 75 to 85 weeks after starting pembrolizumab. Every receptor here comes from an adult with mismatch repair-deficient cancer.

V usage is TRBV28 and J usage is TRBJ1-2; 7 nucleotides agree with TRBD1. Per the germline V gene, CDR1 is MDHEN and CDR2 is SYDVKM. The trim removed 8 bases at V and 4 bases at J, leaving 13 bases unmatched. This CDR3 contains 15 residues. CDR3 sequence (DNA): TGTGCCAGCCACGGGACAGCCCGAGAAGGCTATGGCTACACCTTC. Its protein is CASHGTAREGYGYTF.

This chain connects TRBV5-5 to TRBJ1-5, with 7 bases that match TRBD1. V was clipped by 0 bases and J by 5 bases; unmatched bases: 2. This CDR3 region has 14 residues. Looked up from germline, CDR1 is SGHKS and CDR2 is YYEKEE (reference sequence). CDR3 nucleotides: TGTGCCAGCAGCTTGGGAGGGGGCGATCAGCCCCAGCATTTT. Translated, it gives CASSLGGGDQPQHF. Using reference TRBV5-5 and TRBJ1-5 for the parts outside the CDR3, the full variable domain is DAGVTQSPTHLIKTRGQQVTLRCSPISGHKSVSWYQQVLGQGPQFIFQYYEKEERGRGNFPDRFSARQFPNYSSELNVNALLLGDSALYLCASSLGGGDQPQHFGDGTRLSIL.

This clone was detected only a few times. V and J are TRBV7-3 and TRBJ2-7; TRBD1 matches 9 bases. Germline lookup yields CDR1 SGHTA and CDR2 FQGTGA. The ends lost 6 bases at V and 3 bases at J; junction bases unmatched: 6. The CDR3 has 14 amino acids. The CDR3 protein is CASSSGTGHYEQYF. Here the CDR3 DNA reads TGTGCCAGCAGTTCCGGGACAGGGCACTACGAGCAGTACTTC.

The chain couples TRBV9 to TRBJ2-2, with 9 bases fitting TRBD1. In germline, CDR1 is SGDLS, CDR2 YYNGEE. V shed 3 bases, J shed 2 bases, and the junction held 5 bases outside the gene matches. The CDR3 has 16 amino acids. The CDR3 sequence: CASSAGTGPNTGELFF. In DNA, the CDR3 is TGTGCCAGCAGCGCAGGGACAGGGCCCAACACCGGGGAGCTGTTTTTT.